This T cell receptor beta chain was obtained from a study of T-cell memory formation after mild COVID-19. Study-wide points: The appearance of some responding clones in pre-infection memory suggested that cross-reactive memory joined. CD4+ clones that contracted lay mainly in CM and EM; CD8+ ones lay in EMRA. CD4/CD8 balance characterized clones contracting day 15 to 85, and CD4+ skew characterized later expanders.

The germline V gene encodes CDR1 LGHDT and CDR2 YNNKEL (reference sequence). V was pared by 6 bases and J by 2 bases, with 7 bases of the junction left unmatched. The CDR3 consists of 15 residues. This clonotype was seen a handful of times. Its antigen is currently unknown. 5'RACE primed at constant segments yielded TCR alpha and TCR beta cDNA libraries bearing sample barcodes and UMIs. TCRdb re-analysed the 5' RACE reads in MiXCR, keeping a single row per CDR3 protein. This sample has tens of thousands of distinct CDR3 sequences, with approximately 25% found just once. This TCR came from a man younger than 30 who had mild COVID-19 (a few samples of this study predate the infection). Cell type and time point are not known. The specimen was PBMCs or a T cell subset sorted from them (not recorded which). V gene TRBV3-1 combines with J gene TRBJ1-3, with 7 bases identical to TRBD1. CDR3 residues: CASSQTGHAGNTIYF. For the CDR3, the DNA is TGTGCCAGCAGTCAGACAGGGCATGCTGGAAACACCATATATTTT.